This passage covers 9 T cell receptor beta chains from one sample sequenced in a study of regulatory T cells in long-lasting Graves disease. Time point indicated: persistent/refractory GD, antithyroid drugs over 5 years with positive TRAb. The TCR library was made from RNA extracted from PBMCs. Researchers made TCR beta libraries by using iRepertoire HTBI primers and running Arm-PCR on CDR3 regions. From the multiplex PCR reads, TCRdb called clonotypes with MiXCR, one entry per CDR3 protein. The sample yields 310,000 or so distinct CDR3 sequences, about 20% seen once. Here the sequenced sample was peripheral blood mononuclear cells (PBMCs), taken when the disease was refractory, from a patient treated with antithyroid drugs. Receptor source: a female donor with Graves disease.

There are many counts of this clonotype. This chain connects TRBV6-1 to TRBJ1-5; tentative D call: TRBD1 (6 bases). Germline-derived CDR1 and CDR2 are MNHNS and SASEGT. The CDR3 is 17 amino acids. V shed 6 bases and J shed 8 bases, with 26 bases lying between them. The CDR3 reads CASRQSFVGHLHEPQHF. CDR3 sequence (DNA): TGTGCCAGCAGGCAAAGTTTTGTGGGACACCTACATGAGCCCCAGCATTTT.

There are a few counts of this clonotype. The chain carries TRBV7-2 and TRBJ2-2; TRBD2 matches at 9 bases. After removal of 6 bases from V and 7 bases from J, the junction contained 6 bases not matched to a gene. The CDR3 is 14 residues long. Germline CDR1 SGHTA, CDR2 FQGNSA. The DNA of the CDR3 is TGTGCCAGCAGTTTAACGCGGGAGGGCGGGGAGCTGTTTTTT. This sequence encodes CASSLTREGGELFF.

V gene TRBV7-9 combines with J gene TRBJ2-7; no definite D call. The V gene's germline CDR1 is SEHNR and CDR2 FQNEAQ (reference sequence). The CDR3 has 13 amino acids. The germline V and J ends were trimmed by 5 bases and 4 bases, with 12 bases remaining between them. CDR3 sequence (DNA): TGTGCCAGCAGCACCCGACACCCTTACGAGCAGTACTTC. This translates into CASSTRHPYEQYF.

The chain has TRBV10-3 and TRBJ2-2; 8 bases fit TRBD1. The CDR3 covers 13 residues. Germline-derived CDR1 and CDR2 are ENHRY and SYGVKD. V shed 6 bases, J shed 3 bases, and the junction held 0 bases outside the gene matches. CDR3 in amino acids: CAIRGQDTGELFF. The DNA for the CDR3 is TGTGCCATCAGGGGACAGGACACCGGGGAGCTGTTTTTT.

The chain uses TRBV13 and TRBJ2-4; 7 nucleotides agree with TRBD1. Germline V gene data show CDR1 as PRHDT and CDR2 as FYEKMQ (reference sequence). The CDR3 extends over 17 amino acids. V shed 4 bases, J shed 0 bases, and the junction held 9 bases outside the gene matches. CDR3 sequence reads: CASSSSLRGLAKNIQYF. The CDR3 DNA reads as TGTGCCAGCAGCTCCAGCCTAAGGGGGCTAGCCAAAAACATTCAGTACTTC. The full variable domain, rest sourced from reference TRBV13 and TRBJ2-4, is AAGVIQSPRHLIKEKRETATLKCYPIPRHDTVYWYQQGPGQDPQFLISFYEKMQSDKGSIPDRFSAQQFSDYHSELNMSSLELGDSALYFCASSSSLRGLAKNIQYFGAGTRLSVL.

This clonotype was found many times. J is TRBJ2-7 and V is TRBV3-1; tentatively, D is TRBD1 (6 bases). V was pared by 0 bases and J by 4 bases, with 22 bases between. The CDR3 is made up of 18 amino acids. Germline V gives CDR1 LGHDT, CDR2 YNNKEL (reference sequence). The DNA of the CDR3 is TGTGCCAGCAGCCAAGATTTAGGACCGACAGGAGGAAAATACGAGCAGTACTTC. Encoded protein: CASSQDLGPTGGKYEQYF.

In this sample, this clonotype turned up many times. This chain joins TRBV12-3 or TRBV12-4 and TRBJ1-1; a weak D match, TRBD1 (6 bases). The CDR3 is 14 residues long. Trimming removed 4 bases from V and 1 base from J, with 10 bases in between. Here the CDR3 DNA reads TGTGCCAGCAGTTCAACGGACAGGAACACTGAAGCTTTCTTT. This translates into CASSSTDRNTEAFF.

This clonotype was seen a few times. This chain links TRBV20-1 with TRBJ2-5; 11 bases fit TRBD2. Germline V lookup: CDR1 DFQATT, CDR2 SNEGSKA (reference sequence). The CDR3 covers 15 residues. The V gene end was trimmed by 2 bases and the J gene end by 2 bases; junction bases not matched to a gene: 4. CDR3 protein: CSARIPSGRQETQYF. The CDR3 nucleotides read TGCAGTGCTAGAATCCCTAGCGGGAGGCAAGAGACCCAGTACTTC.

This clonotype was observed many times. The V and J genes are TRBV20-1 and TRBJ2-6, with D tentatively TRBD1 or TRBD2 (6 bases each). Germline-derived CDR1 and CDR2 are DFQATT and SNEGSKA (reference sequence). V was shortened by 0 bases and J by 2 bases, with 8 bases between the two germline ends. This CDR3 has 15 amino acids. The CDR3 sequence: CSARDRGPGANVLTF. In nucleotides, the CDR3 is TGCAGTGCTAGAGATCGGGGGCCTGGGGCCAACGTCCTGACTTTC.